These T cell receptor beta chains were read from a single sample in a study of T cells of healthy individuals. TCRdb used MiXCR to reprocess the 5' RACE reads, holding one entry per CDR3 protein. The data contain around 53,000 distinct CDR3 sequences, approximately 14% of them singletons. Receptors were obtained from a human donor in good health. The CDR3 runs from the conserved cysteine through the conserved F or W. The D gene is left open where the match is weak. A clone size is listed for some rows: how often the clone was seen (once, few, many), or a class if it is expanded.

d_call: .
j_call: TRBJ1-5
cdr3_length: 13
clone_size: few
v_call: TRBV7-2
cdr3_nt: TGTGCCAGCAGCTTAGTTGGCGATCAGCCCCAGCATTTT
cdr3_aa: CASSLVGDQPQHF

d_call: TRBD1
j_call: TRBJ2-6
cdr3_length: 13
clone_size: many
v_call: TRBV30
cdr3_nt: TGTGCCTTACAGGGGGCTGGGGCCAACGTCCTGACTTTC
cdr3_aa: CALQGAGANVLTF

d_call: .
j_call: TRBJ2-2
cdr3_length: 14
clone_size: .
v_call: TRBV5-1
cdr3_nt: TGCGCCAGCAGCCAGACAGTAAACACCGGGGAGCTGTTTTTT
cdr3_aa: CASSQTVNTGELFF

d_call: TRBD1
j_call: TRBJ2-7
cdr3_length: 16
clone_size: .
v_call: TRBV4-3
cdr3_nt: TGCGCCAGCAGCCAAGATTTCCGGACAGGGGCCCACGAGCAGTACTTC
cdr3_aa: CASSQDFRTGAHEQYF

d_call: .
j_call: TRBJ1-1
cdr3_length: 13
clone_size: .
v_call: TRBV19
cdr3_nt: TGTGCCAGTCACAGGGAGATGAACACTGAAGCTTTCTTT
cdr3_aa: CASHREMNTEAFF

d_call: TRBD1
j_call: TRBJ2-5
cdr3_length: 13
clone_size: few
v_call: TRBV7-2
cdr3_nt: TGTGCCAGCAGTTGGACAGGGGGGGAGACCCAGTACTTC
cdr3_aa: CASSWTGGETQYF

d_call: .
j_call: TRBJ1-2
cdr3_length: 13
clone_size: few
v_call: TRBV7-2
cdr3_nt: TGTGCCAGCAGCTTCGCTGCCAGCTATGGCTACACCTTC
cdr3_aa: CASSFAASYGYTF

d_call: .
j_call: TRBJ2-7
cdr3_length: 15
clone_size: .
v_call: TRBV5-1
cdr3_nt: TGCGCCAGCAGCTTCGAGGGAAAGAGCTCCTACGAGCAGTACTTC
cdr3_aa: CASSFEGKSSYEQYF

d_call: TRBD2
j_call: TRBJ2-1
cdr3_length: 14
clone_size: few
v_call: TRBV19
cdr3_nt: TGTGCCACCCAGCAGACTAGCGACCACAATGAGCAGTTCTTC
cdr3_aa: CATQQTSDHNEQFF

d_call: TRBD1
j_call: TRBJ2-2
cdr3_length: 16
clone_size: few
v_call: TRBV24-1
cdr3_nt: TGTGCCACCAGTGATGTGGACAGGGCCTTCACCGGGGAGCTGTTTTTT
cdr3_aa: CATSDVDRAFTGELFF

d_call: TRBD2
j_call: TRBJ2-3
cdr3_length: 16
clone_size: few
v_call: TRBV9
cdr3_nt: TGTGCCAGCAGCCCGAGGACTAGCGGGGCCGGAGATACGCAGTATTTT
cdr3_aa: CASSPRTSGAGDTQYF

d_call: .
j_call: TRBJ1-2
cdr3_length: 15
clone_size: many
v_call: TRBV14
cdr3_nt: TGTGCCAGCAGCCAAGATATAGTAGTTACAGTCGGCTACACCTTC
cdr3_aa: CASSQDIVVTVGYTF

d_call: .
j_call: TRBJ1-1
cdr3_length: 11
clone_size: .
v_call: TRBV25-1
cdr3_nt: TGTGCCAGCAGAAGGGGGACTGAAGCTTTCTTT
cdr3_aa: CASRRGTEAFF

d_call: .
j_call: TRBJ2-3
cdr3_length: 14
clone_size: .
v_call: TRBV21-1
cdr3_nt: TGTGCCAGCAGCCGCCGGACAGGGGGCTATACGCAGTATTTT
cdr3_aa: CASSRRTGGYTQYF